This entry lists 17 T cell receptor beta chains sequenced from one sample in a study of CD8 T cell repertoires and HIV-1 epitope variants. TCRdb's copy holds only in-frame clones and misses some; the assay was immunoSEQ multiplex PCR. The sample holds about 4,800 clones, around 69% seen once. Antigens for these TCRs are unknown. The sample comprised cultured CD8+ T cells derived from PBMCs. All receptors derive from a male donor with HIV.

This chain links TRBV6-4 with TRBJ2-7; D gene uncertain. Germline values: CDR1 MRHNA, CDR2 SNTAGT. The CDR3 spans 12 residues. Trimming cost V 7 bases and J 7 bases, with 14 bases left between them. DNA of the CDR3: TGTGCCAGCACCCCTTACCCCTGGGAGCAGTACTTC. Its protein is CASTPYPWEQYF.

This chain connects TRBV6-5 to TRBJ2-7, with TRBD1 matching over 9 bases. From germline, CDR1 is MNHEY and CDR2 SVGAGI. This CDR3 comprises 15 residues. Trimming cost V 6 bases and J 3 bases; bases outside gene matches: 9. CDR3 nucleotide sequence: TGTGCCAGCAGCATAAGCCCGGGACAGGGCTACGAGCAGTACTTC. It specifies CASSISPGQGYEQYF.

This chain uses TRBV5-1 with TRBJ2-5; perhaps TRBD1 as D (6 bases). Per the germline V gene, CDR1 is SGHRS and CDR2 is YFSETQ. The CDR3 consists of 14 residues. The germline V and J ends were trimmed by 0 bases and 2 bases, with 8 bases remaining between them. This CDR3 is CASSLAGQQETQYF. CDR3 DNA sequence: TGCGCCAGCAGCTTGGCCGGACAGCAAGAGACCCAGTACTTC.

V gene TRBV23-1 combines with J gene TRBJ1-2, with D uncertain. TRBV23-1 is an ORF for which the function is uncertain. The CDR3 loop spans 13 amino acids. V was clipped by 5 bases and J by 5 bases, with 12 bases between them. The CDR3 nucleotides read TGCGCCAGCAGTAAGGAAGAATGTTATGGCTACACCTTC. Amino acids: CASSKEECYGYTF.

CDR3 protein: CASSVELGGAYNEQFF. CDR3 in DNA: TGTGCCAGCAGCGTAGAACTAGGGGGGGCCTACAATGAGCAGTTCTTC. V gene TRBV9 combines with J gene TRBJ2-1; D might be TRBD2 (7 bases). Germline assignment: CDR1 SGDLS and CDR2 YYNGEE. V was trimmed by 0 bases and J by 2 bases, leaving 12 bases between them. The CDR3 sequence is 16 residues long.

The rearrangement uses TRBV9 and TRBJ2-5; 13 bases map to TRBD2. This CDR3 has 17 residues. Germline trimming cut 3 bases from V and 1 base from J; bases unmatched to any gene: 6. Germline V gene sequence: CDR1 SGDLS, CDR2 YYNGEE. This CDR3 is CASSASTSGRSQETQYF. In DNA, the CDR3 is TGTGCCAGCAGCGCCTCGACTAGCGGGAGGAGCCAAGAGACCCAGTACTTC.

In the case of this clone: Other DNA sequences in this sample translate to the same CDR3. The chain links TRBV5-4 to TRBJ1-1; D is undetermined. The CDR3 spans 13 residues. The germline V gene has CDR1 SGHNT and CDR2 YYREEE (reference sequence). The V end lost 4 bases, the J end lost 0 bases, and 7 bases lay between the germline ends. Here the CDR3 reads CASSRRVNTEAFF. The CDR3 coding sequence is TGTGCCAGCAGCCGACGGGTGAACACTGAAGCTTTCTTT.

The chain carries TRBV7-3 and TRBJ1-6; perhaps TRBD1 as D (6 bases). The V and J ends lost 4 bases and 9 bases respectively, with 22 bases between them. The germline V gene has CDR1 SGHTA and CDR2 FQGTGA. The CDR3 extends over 17 amino acids. The CDR3 DNA sequence: TGTGCCAGCAGCTCCGTCCGGGGGCAGGGAGGTGGTTCACCCCTCCACTTT. It yields the protein CASSSVRGQGGGSPLHF.

This rearrangement joins TRBV16 to TRBJ2-7; D uncertain. Germline V lookup: CDR1 KGHSY, CDR2 FQNENV. CDR3 length equals 14 residues. Trimming left V 0 bases short and J 4 bases short, with 10 bases between. The CDR3 nucleotides read TGTGCCAGCAGCCAATCGTTGGGTCTTTACGAGCAGTACTTC. This gives the protein CASSQSLGLYEQYF.

The chain has TRBV18 and TRBJ2-3; D tentatively reads TRBD1 or TRBD2 (5 bases each). The CDR3 length is 15 residues. Germline-derived CDR1 and CDR2 are KGHSH and LQKENI. Trimming stripped 3 bases from V and 1 base from J, with 11 bases between. The CDR3 is CASSPGTTGTDTQYF. Written as DNA, the CDR3 is TGTGCCAGCTCACCGGGGACCACCGGCACAGATACGCAGTATTTT.

V gene TRBV25-1 combines with J gene TRBJ2-2; no firm D call. The CDR3 runs 13 residues. The ends were cut back, 6 bases at V and 1 base at J, with 6 bases in the middle. The germline CDR1 and CDR2 sequences are MGHDK and SYGVNS. The CDR3 here is CASSPVNTGELFF. CDR3 nucleotide sequence: TGTGCCAGCAGCCCGGTGAACACCGGGGAGCTGTTTTTT.

V usage is TRBV5-5 and J usage is TRBJ1-1; D unclear. The CDR3 runs to 15 residues. The V end lost 0 bases, the J end lost 1 base, and 10 bases lay between the germline ends. CDR1 and CDR2 (germline): SGHKS, YYEKEE (reference sequence). The DNA of the CDR3 is TGTGCCAGCAGCTTGGGTGGGGTGGGGAACACTGAAGCTTTCTTT. It encodes CASSLGGVGNTEAFF.

The V and J genes are TRBV28 and TRBJ2-3, with TRBD2 identical over 7 bases. CDR1 is MDHEN, CDR2 SYDVKM, per germline. The CDR3 totals 16 residues. After removal of 2 bases from V and 8 bases from J, the junction contained 13 bases not matched to a gene. In DNA, the CDR3 is TGTGCCAGCAGTTTAACCTCGGCGGGAGCCTCCCTTACGCAGTATTTT. Translated: CASSLTSAGASLTQYF.

V is TRBV4-3 and J is TRBJ2-6; TRBD1 matches at 9 bases. V shed 3 bases and J 0 bases; nucleotides not matched to a gene: 0. The CDR3 consists of 16 residues. CDR1 is LGHNA and CDR2 is YSLEER in the germline V gene. DNA for the CDR3: TGCGCCAGCAGCCAGACAGGGGGCTCTGGGGCCAACGTCCTGACTTTC. Translated, it gives CASSQTGGSGANVLTF.

The chain is built from TRBV28 and TRBJ2-3; 10 bases agree with TRBD1. Looked up from germline, CDR1 is MDHEN and CDR2 is SYDVKM. The J segment lost 3 bases and the V segment lost 2 bases, leaving 2 bases of the junction unmatched. The CDR3 runs 15 residues. The CDR3 protein is CASSLGTGVTDTQYF. In nucleotides, the CDR3 is TGTGCCAGCAGTTTAGGGACAGGGGTGACAGATACGCAGTATTTT.

The V call is TRBV6-1, the J call TRBJ2-7, with D uncertain. Trimming stripped 0 bases from V and 2 bases from J, with 14 bases between. CDR3 length equals 16 residues. Germline V gene lookup returns CDR1 MNHNS and CDR2 SASEGT. This chain's CDR3 is CASSEAPRATAYEQYF. CDR3 nucleotides: TGTGCCAGCAGTGAAGCTCCTCGCGCCACCGCCTACGAGCAGTACTTC.

V gene TRBV2 combines with J gene TRBJ2-7, with D perhaps TRBD1 (6 bases). Germline V gene data show CDR1 as SNHLY and CDR2 as FYNNEI. The CDR3 runs to 13 residues. V was clipped by 3 bases and J by 5 bases, with 11 bases between them. Here the CDR3 reads CASSEQGLNEQYF. CDR3 bases: TGTGCCAGCAGTGAGCAGGGGCTCAACGAGCAGTACTTC.